This T cell receptor beta chain derives from a study of T cell responses to AZD1222 COVID-19 vaccine. General study results and limits: The span of vaccine-associated CD4 TCRs extended across spike, with dominance at 160-218 and 743-854. Recipients of AZD1222 seropositive at baseline numbered only 5 to 7. No day 14 peak samples; only post-peak repertoires were characterized. Most donors were white British, females outnumbered males, and clonal diversity was possibly underestimated.

V was trimmed by 8 bases and J by 2 bases, leaving 9 bases between them. This CDR3 region has 12 residues. CDR1 is MNHEY, CDR2 SVGAGI, per germline. Repertoires were generated with immunoSEQ multiplex PCR, while TCRdb's copy carries only in-frame clones and drops some. The table lists some 180,000 clones, 80% to 95% of them singletons, with roughly 1.4% in the top ten. As for this clone: Its specificity is unknown.

The rearrangement links TRBV6-5 to TRBJ1-2; D uncertain. The receptor was isolated from an adult in good health. This specimen consisted of peripheral blood, obtained on day 0 of AZD1222 vaccination. The CDR3 reads CASPGNNYGYTF. For the CDR3, the DNA is TGTGCCAGCCCGGGAAACAACTATGGCTACACCTTC.